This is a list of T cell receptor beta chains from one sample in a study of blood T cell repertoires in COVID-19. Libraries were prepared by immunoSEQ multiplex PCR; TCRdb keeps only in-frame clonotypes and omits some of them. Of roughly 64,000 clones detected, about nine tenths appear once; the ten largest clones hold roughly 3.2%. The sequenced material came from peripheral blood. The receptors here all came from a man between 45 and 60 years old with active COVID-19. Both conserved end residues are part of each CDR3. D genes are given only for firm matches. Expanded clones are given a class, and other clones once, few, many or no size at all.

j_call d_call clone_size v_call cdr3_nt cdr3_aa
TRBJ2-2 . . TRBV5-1 TGCGCCAGCAGCTGGTTAGCTAACGGCGGGGAGCTGTTTTTT CASSWLANGGELFF
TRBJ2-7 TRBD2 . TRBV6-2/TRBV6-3 TGTGCCAGCAGTTACTCGGCGGGGGGCTACGAGCAGTACTTC CASSYSAGGYEQYF
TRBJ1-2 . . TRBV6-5 TGTGCCAGCAGTTCGGGGGGTGGCTACACCTTC CASSSGGGYTF
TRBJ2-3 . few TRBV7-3 TGTGCCAGCAGCCGCCTAGCGCCAGCAACAGATACGCAGTATTTT CASSRLAPATDTQYF
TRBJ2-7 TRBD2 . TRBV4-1 TGCGCCAGCAGCCGTGAGCGGGAGTCCTACGAGCAGTACTTC CASSRERESYEQYF
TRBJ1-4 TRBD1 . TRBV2 TGTGCCAGTTCTCGGGGACAGGCGAATGAAAAACTGTTTTTT CASSRGQANEKLFF
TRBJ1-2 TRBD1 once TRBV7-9 TGTGCCAGCAGCCCACAGGGGGCGGCCTATGGCTACACCTTC CASSPQGAAYGYTF
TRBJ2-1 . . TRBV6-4 TGTGCCAGCAGTGATCAAGCGGCAGCCTACAATGAGCAGTTCTTC CASSDQAAAYNEQFF
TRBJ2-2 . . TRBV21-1 TGTGCCAGCAGCAAAGGAATCCCCTATGCGGACACCGGGGAGCTGTTTTTT CASSKGIPYADTGELFF
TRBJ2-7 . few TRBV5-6 TGTGCCAGCAGCTTGCGGGGGGCCAACGAGCAGTACTTC CASSLRGANEQYF
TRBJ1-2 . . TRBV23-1 TGCGCCAGCAGTCAATCAACGGGGGGGGGCGGCTACACCTTC CASSQSTGGGGYTF
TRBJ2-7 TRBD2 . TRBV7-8 TGTGCCAGCAGCTCATGGAGGACTAGAGACGAGCAGTACTTC CASSSWRTRDEQYF
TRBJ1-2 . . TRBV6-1 TGTGCCAGCAGTGAAGGGGCAGCCATTTATGGCTACACCTTC CASSEGAAIYGYTF
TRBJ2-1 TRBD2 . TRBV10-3 TGTGCCATCAGTGAGGGGGGGGATGAGCAGTTCTTC CAISEGGDEQFF
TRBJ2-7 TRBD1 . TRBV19 TGTGCCAGTAGTATGGGCGGGGCAGGGGGCTTCGAGCAGTACTTC CASSMGGAGGFEQYF
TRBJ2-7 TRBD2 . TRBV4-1 TGCGCCAGCAGCCGACGCGGGGGTCTCTCCTACGAGCAGTACTTC CASSRRGGLSYEQYF
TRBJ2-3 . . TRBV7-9 TGTGCCAGCAGCCCGGTGACTAGTTCGGCAGATACGCAGTATTTT CASSPVTSSADTQYF
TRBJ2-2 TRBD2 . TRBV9 TGTGCCAGCAGCAAAGCGGGAGTCGGGAACACCGGGGAGCTGTTTTTT CASSKAGVGNTGELFF
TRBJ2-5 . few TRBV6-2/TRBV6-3 TGTGCCAGCAGTTACAGTATGCGTCCAGAGACCCAGTACTTC CASSYSMRPETQYF
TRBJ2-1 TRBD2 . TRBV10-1 TGCGCCAGCAGTGATGGGACTAGCGGGAGGTCCTACAATGAGCAGTTCTTC CASSDGTSGRSYNEQFF
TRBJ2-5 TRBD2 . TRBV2 TGTGCCAGCAGTGGTACGATGGCCGTAGGCCTAGCGGGAGGGCCTGAGGAGACCCAGTACTTC CASSGTMAVGLAGGPEETQYF
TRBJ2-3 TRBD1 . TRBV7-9 TGTGCCAGCAGCGCCGGGACAGGGGTCACAGATACGCAGTATTTT CASSAGTGVTDTQYF
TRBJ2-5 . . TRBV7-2 TGTGCCAGCAGCTTAGTGGGGCCAGGGGAGACCCAGTACTTC CASSLVGPGETQYF
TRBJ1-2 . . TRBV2 TGTGCCAGCAGTGAAAGGGAGGGACCGAGGGGACCTTATGGCTACACCTTC CASSEREGPRGPYGYTF
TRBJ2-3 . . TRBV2 TGTGCCAGCAGTGCCCAACAGAATTTAGCGGTTAGGTGGTATTTT CASSAQQNLAVRWYF
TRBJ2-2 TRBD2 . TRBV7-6 TGTGCCAGCAGCCTCGGGGGGGGCCGGGGCACCGGGGAGCTGTTTTTT CASSLGGGRGTGELFF
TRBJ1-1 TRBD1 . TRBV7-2 TGTGCCAGCAGCCCGCCCGGGACAGGGGGGAAGAACACTGAAGCTTTCTTT CASSPPGTGGKNTEAFF
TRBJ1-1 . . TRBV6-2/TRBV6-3 TGTGCCAGCAGTTACGGGTTTACAGAAAAGAACACTGAAGCTTTCTTT CASSYGFTEKNTEAFF
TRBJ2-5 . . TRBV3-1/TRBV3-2 TGTGCCAGCAGCCAAGACTTAATAAGCTACGAGACCCAGTACTTC CASSQDLISYETQYF
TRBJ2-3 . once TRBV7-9 TGTGCCAGCGGGGGGGACAACACAGATACGCAGTATTTT CASGGDNTDTQYF
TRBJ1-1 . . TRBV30 TGTGCCTGGAGTGTACCGGGAACCCGGAACACTGAAGCTTTCTTT CAWSVPGTRNTEAFF
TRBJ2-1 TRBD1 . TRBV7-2 TGTGCCAGCAGGACCGGGACAGGGGTTCAAAATGAGCAGTTCTTC CASRTGTGVQNEQFF
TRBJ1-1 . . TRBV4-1 TGCGCCAGCAGCCTTCCCGGCGCCTTTCGCGGGAACACTGAAGCTTTCTTT CASSLPGAFRGNTEAFF
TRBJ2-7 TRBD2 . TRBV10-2 TGCGCCAGCAGCCATAGCGGGGGGTACTACGAGCAGTACTTC CASSHSGGYYEQYF
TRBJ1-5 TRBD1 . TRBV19 TGTGCCAGTAACGGACAGGATCATCAGCCCCAGCATTTT CASNGQDHQPQHF
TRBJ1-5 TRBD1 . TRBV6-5 TGTGCCAGCAGATCCCGGGACAGAGATCAGCCCCAGCATTTT CASRSRDRDQPQHF
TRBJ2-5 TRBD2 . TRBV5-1 TGCGCCAGCAGCTTGACTAGCGGGAGAGGTGACTTC CASSLTSGRGDF
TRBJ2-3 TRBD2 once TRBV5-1 TGCGCCAGCAGCGTGGAACTAGCGGGGGATACGCAGTATTTT CASSVELAGDTQYF
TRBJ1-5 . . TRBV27 TGTGCCAGCAGTTTATCGCGGGGTGGCAATCAGCCCCAGCATTTT CASSLSRGGNQPQHF
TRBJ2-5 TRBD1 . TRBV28 TGTGCCAGCAGCACAGGGGCAGACCAAGAGACCCAGTACTTC CASSTGADQETQYF
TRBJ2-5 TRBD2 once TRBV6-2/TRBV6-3 TGTGCCAGCAGTTACCCCATTCTAGCGGGAGCTCAAGAGACCCAGTACTTC CASSYPILAGAQETQYF
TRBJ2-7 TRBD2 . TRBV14 TGTGCCAGCAGCCTGGGAGCGGGGGCTCTCGAGCAGTACTTC CASSLGAGALEQYF
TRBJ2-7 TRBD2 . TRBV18 TGTGCCAGCTCACCACGACTAGCGGGAAGCGAGCAGTACTTC CASSPRLAGSEQYF
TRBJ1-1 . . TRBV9 TGTGCCAGCAGCTCCGAGAGGGTGGGCACTGAAGCTTTCTTT CASSSERVGTEAFF
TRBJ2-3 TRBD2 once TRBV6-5 TGTGCCAGCAGCCCCCCGGGCGGGAGCAATACGCAGTATTTT CASSPPGGSNTQYF
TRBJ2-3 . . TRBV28 TGTGCCGTCTCTTCTCGTAATACGCAGTATTTT CAVSSRNTQYF
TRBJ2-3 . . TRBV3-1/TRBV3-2 TGTGCCAGCAGCCAAGCCGGGGAGGCAGATACGCAGTATTTT CASSQAGEADTQYF
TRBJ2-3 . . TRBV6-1 TGTGCCAGCAGTGAAAGTAGATTTGAGAGGTATTTT CASSESRFERYF
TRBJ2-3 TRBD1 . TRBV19 TGTGCCAGTAGTACCCGGGACAGGGGATGGGCAGATACGCAGTATTTT CASSTRDRGWADTQYF
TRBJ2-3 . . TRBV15 TGTGCCACCAGCAGAGAAGGAGGGCTCACAGATACGCAGTATTTT CATSREGGLTDTQYF
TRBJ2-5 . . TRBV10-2 TGCGCCAGCAGTGAGAGTAGGCCGACAACCCAGTACTTC CASSESRPTTQYF
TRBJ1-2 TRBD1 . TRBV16 TGTGCCAGCAGCCTCCGAGACAGGGTACCTACTAACTATGGCTACACCTTC CASSLRDRVPTNYGYTF
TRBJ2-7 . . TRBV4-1 TGCGCCAGCAAGACAGAAACATACCCATACGAGCAGTACTTC CASKTETYPYEQYF
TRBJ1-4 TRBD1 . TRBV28 TGTGCCAGCAGTATCCAATCGACAGGGTCTAATGAAAAACTGTTTTTT CASSIQSTGSNEKLFF
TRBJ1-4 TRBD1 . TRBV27 TGTGCCAGCAGGCGGACAGGGATGGAAAAACTGTTTTTT CASRRTGMEKLFF